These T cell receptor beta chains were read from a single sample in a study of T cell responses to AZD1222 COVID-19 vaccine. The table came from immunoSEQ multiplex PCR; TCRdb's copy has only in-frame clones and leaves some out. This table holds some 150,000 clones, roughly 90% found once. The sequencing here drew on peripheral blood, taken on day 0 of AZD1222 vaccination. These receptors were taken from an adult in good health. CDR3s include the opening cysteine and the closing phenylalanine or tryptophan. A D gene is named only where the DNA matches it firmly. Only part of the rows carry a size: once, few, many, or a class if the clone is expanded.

TGTGCCAGCTCGGCCCTAGCGGGGCACACCGGGGAGCTGTTTTTT,CASSALAGHTGELFF,once,TRBV2,TRBJ2-2,TRBD2
TGTGCCAGCAGCCCCGGGACAGGGGACGAGCAGTACTTC,CASSPGTGDEQYF,.,TRBV6-1,TRBJ2-7,TRBD1
TGTGCCTGGAGTTGGGGGACCGGCAATCAGCCCCAGCATTTT,CAWSWGTGNQPQHF,.,TRBV30,TRBJ1-5,.
TGTGCCAGCAGGCAGGGGGAGCATGGCTACACCTTC,CASRQGEHGYTF,.,TRBV11-2,TRBJ1-2,TRBD1
TGTGCCAGCAGCGTGATGAGGGGGGACTCACATCGATTTACAGATACGCAGTATTTT,CASSVMRGDSHRFTDTQYF,.,TRBV9,TRBJ2-3,.
TGTGCTAGCAGCCCCGGGACAGGGAATGAAAAACTGTTTTTT,CASSPGTGNEKLFF,.,TRBV7-7,TRBJ1-4,TRBD1
TGTGCCAGCAGCCCCCAGTATGGAGAGACCCAGTACTTC,CASSPQYGETQYF,.,TRBV13,TRBJ2-5,.
TGTGCCAGCAGCTACCTATCCTTCGGATTC,CASSYLSFGF,.,TRBV11-2,TRBJ1-2,.
TGTGCCAGCATGGCACACCCTAACACCGGGGAGCTGTTTTTT,CASMAHPNTGELFF,.,TRBV11-3,TRBJ2-2,.
TGTGCCAGCAGTTTACATTCTAGCGGGAGGTTTTACGAGCAGTACTTC,CASSLHSSGRFYEQYF,.,TRBV28,TRBJ2-7,TRBD2
TGTGCCAGCAGTTTAGGGATTACCTACGAGCAGTACTTC,CASSLGITYEQYF,.,TRBV27,TRBJ2-7,.
TGTGCCAGCAGCCCTCATCGGGGCGTGAGGAGGAATAGCAATCAGCCCCAGCATTTT,CASSPHRGVRRNSNQPQHF,.,TRBV28,TRBJ1-5,.
TGCAGCGTAAAATCCGGGACAGAGAACACTGAAGCTTTCTTT,CSVKSGTENTEAFF,.,TRBV29-1,TRBJ1-1,TRBD1
TGTGCCAGACCCAGGTCGGCCGAGCAGTACTTC,CARPRSAEQYF,.,TRBV28,TRBJ2-7,.
TGTGCCAGCAGTTACTCGATATTTCCGGGCAGCACAGATACGCAGTATTTT,CASSYSIFPGSTDTQYF,.,TRBV6-2/TRBV6-3,TRBJ2-3,.
TGTGCCAGCAGTCCTTCGACAGGCAGCTCCTACGAGCAGTACTTC,CASSPSTGSSYEQYF,.,TRBV6-6,TRBJ2-7,.
TGTGCCAGCAGCCCAGCGGCGGGGCACGGTCAGCCCCAGCATTTT,CASSPAAGHGQPQHF,.,TRBV6-2/TRBV6-3,TRBJ1-5,.
TGTGCCAGCACCCCCGGGACAGCGCTTTATGGCTACACCTTC,CASTPGTALYGYTF,.,TRBV28,TRBJ1-2,TRBD1
TGTGCCAGCAGCTTGGGACTAGCGTACAATGAGCAGTTCTTC,CASSLGLAYNEQFF,.,TRBV7-2,TRBJ2-1,TRBD2
TGTGCCAGCAGTTTATTCGGGGGGATAGCCAAAAACATTCAGTACTTC,CASSLFGGIAKNIQYF,.,TRBV27,TRBJ2-4,TRBD2
TGTGCCAGCAGCTTAGCACCCCTGGGGACTAATGAAAAACTGTTTTTT,CASSLAPLGTNEKLFF,.,TRBV7-9,TRBJ1-4,.
TGTGCCAGCAGCTCAGGCACAGATACGCAGTATTTT,CASSSGTDTQYF,once,TRBV11-3,TRBJ2-3,.
TGTGCCAGCAGCCCGGGACAGGGGGCCCACAATGAGCAGTTCTTC,CASSPGQGAHNEQFF,.,TRBV7-3,TRBJ2-1,TRBD1
TGTGCCAGCAGGGTAAGACGCGGGGGGGGTCTTACATCGAACACTGAAGCTTTCTTT,CASRVRRGGGLTSNTEAFF,few,TRBV28,TRBJ1-1,.
TGTGCCAGCAGTTTAGAGGGCGCAGGTCAGCCCCAGCATTTT,CASSLEGAGQPQHF,.,TRBV28,TRBJ1-5,.
TGTGCCAGCCGGGACAGGGGCTCCTACGAGCAGTACTTC,CASRDRGSYEQYF,.,TRBV28,TRBJ2-7,TRBD1
TGCGCCACCACATTTACCACGCTAGCGACGGATACGCAGTATTTT,CATTFTTLATDTQYF,.,TRBV4-1,TRBJ2-3,.
TGTGCCAGCAGCGCACAGGAGAACACTGAAGCTTTCTTT,CASSAQENTEAFF,.,TRBV7-9,TRBJ1-1,.
TGCGCCAGCAGCTTGGCCGTGGGAGGGACAAACAATGAGCAGTTCTTC,CASSLAVGGTNNEQFF,once,TRBV5-1,TRBJ2-1,.
TGTGCCTTACGGACTTGGACTGGAAACACCATATATTTT,CALRTWTGNTIYF,.,TRBV6-5,TRBJ1-3,.
TGTGCCAGCACCCTCGGGCGGATCGTTAGCAATCAGCCCCAGCATTTT,CASTLGRIVSNQPQHF,.,TRBV7-8,TRBJ1-5,.
TGTGCCAGCAGTTACTCTTTAGGGGCGGGTGAAAAACTGTTTTTT,CASSYSLGAGEKLFF,.,TRBV6-5,TRBJ1-4,.
TGTGCCAGCAGCTTGTATATGATTAGCAATCAGCCCCAGCATTTT,CASSLYMISNQPQHF,.,TRBV5-6,TRBJ1-5,.
TGTGCCAGCAGCTTAGGGGTGGGACAGGGCCTCGACGAGCAGTACTTC,CASSLGVGQGLDEQYF,once,TRBV7-9,TRBJ2-7,TRBD1
TGTGCCAGCAGTCTCGAAGGGGAGTGGTACGAGCAGTACTTC,CASSLEGEWYEQYF,.,TRBV28,TRBJ2-7,.
TGTGCCAGCAGCCCGGACAGGGGGGGAGAGACCCAGTACTTC,CASSPDRGGETQYF,.,TRBV11-2,TRBJ2-5,TRBD1
TGTGCCATCAGTGGCAGGGATGTAACTGAAGCTTTCTTT,CAISGRDVTEAFF,once,TRBV10-3,TRBJ1-1,.
TGTGCCAGCAGCTTAATTGATGGCTACACCTTC,CASSLIDGYTF,.,TRBV11-2,TRBJ1-2,.
TGTGCCAGCAGCCGGGACACAACCCTCTCTGGAAACACCATATATTTT,CASSRDTTLSGNTIYF,.,TRBV7-8,TRBJ1-3,.
TGTGCCAGCAGTTGGTTAGAGACGTCTGGCTACACCTTC,CASSWLETSGYTF,.,TRBV28,TRBJ1-2,.
TGTGCCAGCAGTTACTCGCCAGCGGGGGGATCCTACAATGAGCAGTTCTTC,CASSYSPAGGSYNEQFF,few,TRBV6-2/TRBV6-3,TRBJ2-1,TRBD2
TGTGCCAGCAGCCGGACCGAAAATGAAAAACTGTTTTTT,CASSRTENEKLFF,few,TRBV6-6,TRBJ1-4,.
TGTGCCATCAGTCGTCCCGGGACAGGGGGTGAGACCCAGTACTTC,CAISRPGTGGETQYF,.,TRBV10-3,TRBJ2-5,TRBD1
TGTGCCCAGGCAGGGGAGGTAGACGAGCAGTACTTC,CAQAGEVDEQYF,.,TRBV30,TRBJ2-7,.
TGTGCCAGCAGACAGGACAGGTATACTGAAGCTTTCTTT,CASRQDRYTEAFF,once,TRBV5-6,TRBJ1-1,TRBD1
TGTGCCAGCAGCCCCAGTAGGACCGGGAGCTCCTATAATTCACCCCTCCACTTT,CASSPSRTGSSYNSPLHF,.,TRBV5-6,TRBJ1-6,.